This T cell receptor (beta chain) derives from a study of cytomegalovirus exposure and HLA in healthy donors. Study context: A preliminary data release comprised roughly 80 million unique TCRs obtained from HLA-typed donors.

Trimming removed 5 bases from V and 9 bases from J, with 15 bases in between. Germline V gene data show CDR1 as SGHDT and CDR2 as YYEEEE. CDR3 size: 12 residues. The study, taken as a whole, reports: Accurate HLA-A and HLA-B prediction from TCR beta sequences was reported for most subjects.

With 60 Vbeta and 13 Jbeta primers, the PCR was carried out. The assay was immunoSEQ multiplex PCR, and TCRdb's table has in-frame clones only and misses some. The sample has 95,000 to 150,000 clones; roughly four fifths are singletons. As to this clone: Antigen: not known.

Whereas donors were nominally healthy upon sampling, unrecorded immune exposures were probable. The sequence was collected from a woman between 40 and 55 years old in good health and CMV-seropositive. The sample consisted of PBMCs. The chain carries TRBV5-6 and TRBJ2-7; possible D gene TRBD1, 6 bases. The CDR3 region is CASSLGAVTQYF. Here the CDR3 DNA reads TGTGCCAGCAGTCTGGGGGCGGTAACGCAGTACTTC.